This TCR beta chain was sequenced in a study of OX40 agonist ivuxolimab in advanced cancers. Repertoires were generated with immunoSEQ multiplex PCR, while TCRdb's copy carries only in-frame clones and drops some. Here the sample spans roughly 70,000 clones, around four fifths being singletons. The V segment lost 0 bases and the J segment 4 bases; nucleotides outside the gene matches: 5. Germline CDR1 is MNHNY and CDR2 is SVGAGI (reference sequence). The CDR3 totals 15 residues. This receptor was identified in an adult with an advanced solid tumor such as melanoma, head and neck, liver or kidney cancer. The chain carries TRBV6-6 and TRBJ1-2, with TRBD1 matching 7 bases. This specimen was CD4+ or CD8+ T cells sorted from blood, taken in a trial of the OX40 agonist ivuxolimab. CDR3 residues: CASSYSGRGFYGYTF. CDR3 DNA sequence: TGTGCCAGCAGTTACTCGGGCAGGGGGTTCTATGGCTACACCTTC.